These 5 T cell receptor beta chains were sequenced from one sample in a study of cytomegalovirus exposure and HLA in healthy donors (dated by TCRdb to the late 2010s). The receptor library was made with the immunoSEQ multiplex PCR assay. For the multiplex PCR, a mixture combining 60 forward primers for TCR Vbeta segments and 13 reverse primers for TCR Jbeta segments was used. As stored in TCRdb, this immuneACCESS dataset retains in-frame rearrangements with V and J assigned. A fraction of the clones does not appear; measured against another copy, unresolved V genes explain less than half of the discrepancy, and the remainder lacks a known reason. The sample profile shows around 100,000 clones; around 61% of them were found once. The ten largest clones capture 2.5% to 4% of the sample. The source material was PBMCs. Every receptor here comes from a woman aged 45-65 years in good health and CMV-seronegative.

This clone appeared a single time. The gene calls are TRBV5-1 and TRBJ2-7, with D uncertain. The CDR3 has 14 residues. Germline V lookup: CDR1 SGHRS, CDR2 YFSETQ. V was clipped by 0 bases and J by 0 bases, with 7 bases between them. CDR3 nucleotides: TGCGCCAGCAGCTTGGCCGCCGGCTCCTACGAGCAGTACTTC. Translation: CASSLAAGSYEQYF.

V usage is TRBV4-1 and J usage is TRBJ2-7, with D hard to call. This CDR3 has 15 amino acids. V lost 0 bases and J 0 bases, leaving 9 bases between the germline ends. Germline V gives CDR1 MGHRA, CDR2 YSYEKL. CDR3 sequence reads: CASSQDSQVSYEQYF. CDR3 coding DNA: TGCGCCAGCAGCCAAGACTCGCAGGTCTCCTACGAGCAGTACTTC.

The chain links TRBV30 to TRBJ2-3, with 9 positions matching TRBD2. The CDR3 extends over 14 amino acids. The germline V gene has CDR1 GTSNPN and CDR2 SVGIG (reference sequence). Unmatched junction bases numbered 6, after V lost 5 bases and J lost 3 bases. CDR3 coding DNA: TGTGCCTGGGGAGCGGGAGGTGGTACAGATACGCAGTATTTT. It specifies CAWGAGGGTDTQYF.

The chain has TRBV5-4 and TRBJ1-3; the D is unclear. V lost 4 bases and J 0 bases, leaving 8 bases between the germline ends. The CDR3 length is 14 residues. Germline CDR1 SGHNT, CDR2 YYREEE (reference sequence). The CDR3 reads CASSPVDSGNTIYF. The CDR3, as DNA: TGTGCCAGCAGCCCCGTAGACTCTGGAAACACCATATATTTT.

This sequence joins TRBV19 and TRBJ2-4; 8 bases agree with TRBD1. The germline V gene encodes CDR1 LNHDA and CDR2 SQIVND (reference sequence). The CDR3 is 16 amino acids. With V trimmed by 7 bases and J by 4 bases, 12 bases remained unmatched. The CDR3 DNA follows: TGTGCCAGTACCACGTCAGCAGGGGGCGGGAAAAACATTCAGTACTTC. This encodes CASTTSAGGGKNIQYF. Combining the CDR3 with reference TRBV19 and TRBJ2-4 gives the whole variable domain DGGITQSPKYLFRKEGQNVTLSCEQNLNHDAMYWYRQDPGQGLRLIYYSQIVNDFQKGDIAEGYSVSREKKESFPLTVTSAQKNPTAFYLCASTTSAGGGKNIQYFGAGTRLSVL.